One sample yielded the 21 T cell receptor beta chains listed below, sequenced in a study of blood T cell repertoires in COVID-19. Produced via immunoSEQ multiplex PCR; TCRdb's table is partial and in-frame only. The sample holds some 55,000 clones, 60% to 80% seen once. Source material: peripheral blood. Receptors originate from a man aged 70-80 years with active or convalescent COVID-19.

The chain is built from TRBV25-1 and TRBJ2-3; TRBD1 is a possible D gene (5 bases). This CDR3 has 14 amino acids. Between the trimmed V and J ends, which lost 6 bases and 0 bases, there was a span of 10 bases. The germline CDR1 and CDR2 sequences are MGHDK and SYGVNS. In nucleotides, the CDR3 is TGTGCCAGCAGCGAGGCAGGGAGCACAGATACGCAGTATTTT. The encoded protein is CASSEAGSTDTQYF.

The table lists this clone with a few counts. The CDR3 region is CASSTLRTANYGYTF. CDR3 in DNA: TGTGCCAGCAGCACCCTCCGGACAGCCAACTATGGCTACACCTTC. The chain carries TRBV7-2 and TRBJ1-2; maybe TRBD1 (6 bases). V was cut by 5 bases and J by 2 bases, with 15 bases left in between. Germline values: CDR1 SGHTA, CDR2 FQGNSA. This CDR3 comprises 15 residues. The whole variable domain, filled in from reference TRBV7-2 and TRBJ1-2, reads GAGVSQSPSNKVTEKGKDVELRCDPISGHTALYWYRQSLGQGLEFLIYFQGNSAPDKSGLPSDRFSAERTGGSVSTLTIQRTQQEDSAVYLCASSTLRTANYGYTFGSGTRLTVV.

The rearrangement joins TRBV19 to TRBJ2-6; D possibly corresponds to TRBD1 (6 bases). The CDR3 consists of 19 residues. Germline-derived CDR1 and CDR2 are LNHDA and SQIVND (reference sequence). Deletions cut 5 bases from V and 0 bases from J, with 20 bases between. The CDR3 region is CASSDGRTAPSSGANVLTF. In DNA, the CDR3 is TGTGCCAGTAGTGACGGTCGGACAGCTCCTAGCTCTGGGGCCAACGTCCTGACTTTC. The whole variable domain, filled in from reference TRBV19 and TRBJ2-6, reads DGGITQSPKYLFRKEGQNVTLSCEQNLNHDAMYWYRQDPGQGLRLIYYSQIVNDFQKGDIAEGYSVSREKKESFPLTVTSAQKNPTAFYLCASSDGRTAPSSGANVLTFGAGSRLTVL.

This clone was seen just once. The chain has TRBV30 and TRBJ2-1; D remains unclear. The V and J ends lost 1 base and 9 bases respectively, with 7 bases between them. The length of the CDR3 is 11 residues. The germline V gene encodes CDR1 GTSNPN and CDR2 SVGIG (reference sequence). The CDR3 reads CAWSASVEQFF. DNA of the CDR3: TGTGCCTGGAGTGCCTCGGTTGAGCAGTTCTTC.

CDR3 sequence reads: CASSQARGTGDPYEQYF. The CDR3 nucleotides read TGTGCCAGCAGCCAAGCGCGGGGAACAGGTGACCCCTACGAGCAGTACTTC. The chain couples TRBV4-2 to TRBJ2-7; TRBD2 might be the D (6 bases). The V gene's germline CDR1 is LGHNA and CDR2 YNFKEQ. The CDR3 totals 17 residues. Trimming left V 1 base short and J 2 bases short, with 18 bases between.

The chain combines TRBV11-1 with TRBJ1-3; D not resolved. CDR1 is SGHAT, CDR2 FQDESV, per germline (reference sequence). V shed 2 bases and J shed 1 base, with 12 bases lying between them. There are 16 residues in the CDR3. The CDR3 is CASSLKKQFSGNTIYF. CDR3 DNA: TGTGCCAGCAGCTTAAAGAAACAGTTTTCTGGAAACACCATATATTTT.

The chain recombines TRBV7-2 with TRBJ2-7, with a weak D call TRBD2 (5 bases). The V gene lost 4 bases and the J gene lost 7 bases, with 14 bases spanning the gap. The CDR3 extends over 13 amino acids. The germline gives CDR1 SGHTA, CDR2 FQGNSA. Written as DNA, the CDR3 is TGTGCCAGCAGCTCGGCGGGCCCCGGAGAGCAGTACTTC. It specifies CASSSAGPGEQYF.

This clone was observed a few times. CDR3 DNA: TGTGCTAGTGGTAAACAGGGGGGGCCGTACGAGCAGTACTTC. Protein sequence: CASGKQGGPYEQYF. The J gene is TRBJ2-7, the V gene TRBV12-5; D is possibly TRBD1 (8 bases). The CDR3 covers 14 residues. CDR1 is LGHNT, CDR2 FRNRAP, per germline. V shed 5 bases and J shed 4 bases, with 15 bases lying between them.

CDR3 residues: CASSLSYRVGVQPQHF. DNA of the CDR3: TGTGCCAGCAGTTTATCCTACAGGGTGGGAGTTCAGCCCCAGCATTTT. The chain carries TRBV27 and TRBJ1-5, with a tentative D call TRBD1 (6 bases). The CDR3 length is 16 residues. CDR1 and CDR2 from the germline V gene are MNHEY and SMNVEV (reference sequence). V dropped 0 bases and J dropped 6 bases, with 15 bases sitting between them.

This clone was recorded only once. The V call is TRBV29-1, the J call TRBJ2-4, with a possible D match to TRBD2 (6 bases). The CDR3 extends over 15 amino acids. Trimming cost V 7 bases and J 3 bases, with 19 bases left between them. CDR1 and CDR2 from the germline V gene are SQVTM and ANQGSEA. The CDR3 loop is CSAGSPRVDKNIQYF. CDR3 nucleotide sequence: TGCAGCGCCGGGAGCCCCCGGGTGGACAAAAACATTCAGTACTTC. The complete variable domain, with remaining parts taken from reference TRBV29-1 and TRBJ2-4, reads SAVISQKPSRDICQRGTSLTIQCQVDSQVTMMFWYRQQPGQSLTLIATANQGSEATYESGFVIDKFPISRPNLTFSTLTVSNMSPEDSSIYLCSAGSPRVDKNIQYFGAGTRLSVL.

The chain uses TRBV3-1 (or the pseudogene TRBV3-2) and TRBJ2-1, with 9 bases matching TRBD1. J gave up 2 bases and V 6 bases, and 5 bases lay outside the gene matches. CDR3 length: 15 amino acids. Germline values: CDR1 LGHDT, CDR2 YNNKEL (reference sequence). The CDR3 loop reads CASRYGTGPYNEQFF. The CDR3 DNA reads TGTGCCAGCAGGTACGGGACAGGGCCCTACAATGAGCAGTTCTTC.

CDR3 in DNA: TGTGCCAGCAGGTCCCTCCACAGGGAGTTGACTGAAGCTTTCTTT. This translates into CASRSLHRELTEAFF. The chain has TRBV6-5 and TRBJ1-1; possible D gene TRBD1, 6 bases. Trimming removed 6 bases from V and 5 bases from J, with 19 bases in between. The CDR3 loop spans 15 amino acids. CDR1 is MNHEY, CDR2 SVGAGI, per germline.

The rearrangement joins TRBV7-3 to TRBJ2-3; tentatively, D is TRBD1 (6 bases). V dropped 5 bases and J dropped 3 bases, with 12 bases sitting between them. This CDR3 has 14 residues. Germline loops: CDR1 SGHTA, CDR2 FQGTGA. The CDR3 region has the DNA TGTGCCAGCAGCCCGACGACAGGAACAGATACGCAGTATTTT. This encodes CASSPTTGTDTQYF.

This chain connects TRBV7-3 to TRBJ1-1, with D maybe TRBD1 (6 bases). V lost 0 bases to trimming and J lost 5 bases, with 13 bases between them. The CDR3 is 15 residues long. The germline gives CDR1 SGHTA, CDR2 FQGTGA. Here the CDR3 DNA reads TGTGCCAGCAGCTTAACTTTTGGGGGGGCGACTGAAGCTTTCTTT. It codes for CASSLTFGGATEAFF.

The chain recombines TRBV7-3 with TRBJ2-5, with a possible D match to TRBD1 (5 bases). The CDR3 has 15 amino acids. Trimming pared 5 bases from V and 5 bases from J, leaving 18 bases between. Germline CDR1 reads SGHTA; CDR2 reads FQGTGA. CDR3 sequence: CASSQGTLALETQYF. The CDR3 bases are TGTGCCAGCAGCCAGGGAACATTAGCCCTGGAGACCCAGTACTTC.

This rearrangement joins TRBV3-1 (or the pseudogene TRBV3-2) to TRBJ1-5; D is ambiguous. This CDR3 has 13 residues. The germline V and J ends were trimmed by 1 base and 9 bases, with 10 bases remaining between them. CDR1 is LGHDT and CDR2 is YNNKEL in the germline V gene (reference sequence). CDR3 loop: CASSQGVQRPQHF. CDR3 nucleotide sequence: TGTGCCAGCAGCCAAGGAGTTCAGCGGCCCCAGCATTTT.

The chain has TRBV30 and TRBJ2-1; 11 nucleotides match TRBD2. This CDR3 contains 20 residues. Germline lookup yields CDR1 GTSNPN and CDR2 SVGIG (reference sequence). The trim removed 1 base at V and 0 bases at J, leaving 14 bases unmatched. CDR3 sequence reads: CAWSDGTSGLKTYSYNEQFF. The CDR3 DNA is TGTGCCTGGAGTGATGGGACTAGCGGACTCAAAACATACTCCTACAATGAGCAGTTCTTC.

The CDR3 loop reads CASRTWGGTSSGNTIYF. The CDR3, as DNA: TGTGCCAGCAGAACTTGGGGGGGGACGTCCTCTGGAAACACCATATATTTT. The chain combines TRBV11-2 with TRBJ1-3; TRBD1 might be the D (5 bases). This CDR3 comprises 17 residues. Per the germline V gene, CDR1 is SGHAT and CDR2 is FQNNGV. Trimming cost V 6 bases and J 0 bases, with 18 bases left between them.

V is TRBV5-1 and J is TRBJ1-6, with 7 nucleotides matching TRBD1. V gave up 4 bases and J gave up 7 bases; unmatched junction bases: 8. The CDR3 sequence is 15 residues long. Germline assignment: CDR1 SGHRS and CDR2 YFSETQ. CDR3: CASSPTGDRNSPLHF. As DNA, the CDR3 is TGCGCCAGCAGCCCAACAGGGGATCGGAATTCACCCCTCCACTTT. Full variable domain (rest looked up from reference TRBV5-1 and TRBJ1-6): KAGVTQTPRYLIKTRGQQVTLSCSPISGHRSVSWYQQTPGQGLQFLFEYFSETQRNKGNFPGRFSGRQFSNSRSEMNVSTLELGDSALYLCASSPTGDRNSPLHFGNGTRLTVT.

CDR3 bases: TGTGCCAGCTCACGGGGGACAGGACGCGCTCCCGTACAAGCTTTCTTT. The encoded protein is CASSRGTGRAPVQAFF. V gene TRBV18 combines with J gene TRBJ1-1, with 8 bases lining up with TRBD1. This CDR3 contains 16 residues. J was trimmed by 9 bases and V by 4 bases; bases with no gene match: 16. Germline CDR1 reads KGHSH; CDR2 reads LQKENI.

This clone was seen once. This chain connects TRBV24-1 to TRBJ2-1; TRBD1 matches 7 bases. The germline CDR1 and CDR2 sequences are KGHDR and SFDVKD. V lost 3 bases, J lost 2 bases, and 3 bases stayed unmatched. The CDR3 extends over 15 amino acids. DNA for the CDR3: TGTGCCACCAGTGATGCGACAGGGACCTACAATGAGCAGTTCTTC. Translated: CATSDATGTYNEQFF.